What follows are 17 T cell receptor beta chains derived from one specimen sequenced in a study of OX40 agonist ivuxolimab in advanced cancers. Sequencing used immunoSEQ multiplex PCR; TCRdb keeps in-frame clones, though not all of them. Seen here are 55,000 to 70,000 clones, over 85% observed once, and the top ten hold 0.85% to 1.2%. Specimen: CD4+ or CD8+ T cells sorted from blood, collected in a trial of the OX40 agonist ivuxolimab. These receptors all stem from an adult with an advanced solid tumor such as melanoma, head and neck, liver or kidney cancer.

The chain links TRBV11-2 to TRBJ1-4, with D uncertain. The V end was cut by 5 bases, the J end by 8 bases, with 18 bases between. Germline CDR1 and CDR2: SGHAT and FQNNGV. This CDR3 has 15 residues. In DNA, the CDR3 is TGTGCCAGCAGCCCCCTCGGAGGAGGAGGCGAAAAACTGTTTTTT. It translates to CASSPLGGGGEKLFF.

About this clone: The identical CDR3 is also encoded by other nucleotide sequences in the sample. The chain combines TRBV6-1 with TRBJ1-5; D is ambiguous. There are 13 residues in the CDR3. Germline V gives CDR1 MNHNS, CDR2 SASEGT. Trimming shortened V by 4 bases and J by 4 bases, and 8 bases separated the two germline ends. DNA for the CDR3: TGTGCCAGCAGTGTCCAGACAAATCAGCCCCAGCATTTT. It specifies CASSVQTNQPQHF.

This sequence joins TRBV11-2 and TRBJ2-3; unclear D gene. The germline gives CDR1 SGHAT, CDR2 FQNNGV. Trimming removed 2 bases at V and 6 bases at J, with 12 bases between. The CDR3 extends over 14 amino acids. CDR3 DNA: TGTGCCAGCAGCTTATGGACGGAGAGGGATACGCAGTATTTT. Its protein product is CASSLWTERDTQYF.

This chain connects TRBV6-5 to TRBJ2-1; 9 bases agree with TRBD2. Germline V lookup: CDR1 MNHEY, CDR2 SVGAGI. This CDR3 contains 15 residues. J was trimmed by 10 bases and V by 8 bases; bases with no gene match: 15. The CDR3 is CASCRGGGNPREQFF. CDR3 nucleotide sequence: TGTGCCAGCTGTCGCGGGGGGGGGAACCCCAGAGAGCAGTTCTTC.

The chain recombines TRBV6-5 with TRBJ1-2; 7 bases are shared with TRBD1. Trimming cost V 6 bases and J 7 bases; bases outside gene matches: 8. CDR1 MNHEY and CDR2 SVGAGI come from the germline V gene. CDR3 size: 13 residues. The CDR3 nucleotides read TGTGCCAGCAGGGAGGGACAGTTTTTTGGCTACACCTTC. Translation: CASREGQFFGYTF.

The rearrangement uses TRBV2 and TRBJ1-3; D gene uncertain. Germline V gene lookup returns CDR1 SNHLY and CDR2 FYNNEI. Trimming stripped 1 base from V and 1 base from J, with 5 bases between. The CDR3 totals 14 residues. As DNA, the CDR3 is TGTGCCAGCAGTGAAGGGAATTCTGGAAACACCATATATTTT. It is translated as CASSEGNSGNTIYF.

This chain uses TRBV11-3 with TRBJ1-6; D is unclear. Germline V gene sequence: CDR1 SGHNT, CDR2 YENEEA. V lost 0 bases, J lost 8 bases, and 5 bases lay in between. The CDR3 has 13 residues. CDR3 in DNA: TGTGCCAGCAGCTTAGAGCAATATTCACCCCTCCACTTT. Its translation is CASSLEQYSPLHF. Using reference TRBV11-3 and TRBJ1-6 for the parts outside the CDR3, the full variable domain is EAGVVQSPRYKIIEKKQPVAFWCNPISGHNTLYWYLQNLGQGPELLIRYENEEAVDDSQLPKDRFSAERLKGVDSTLKIQPAELGDSAVYLCASSLEQYSPLHFGNGTRLTVT.

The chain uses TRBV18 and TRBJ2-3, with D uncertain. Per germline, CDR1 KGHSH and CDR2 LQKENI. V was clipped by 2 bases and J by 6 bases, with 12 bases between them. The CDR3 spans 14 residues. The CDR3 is CASSPGSRTDTQYF. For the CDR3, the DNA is TGTGCCAGCTCACCAGGCTCCCGTACCGATACGCAGTATTTT.

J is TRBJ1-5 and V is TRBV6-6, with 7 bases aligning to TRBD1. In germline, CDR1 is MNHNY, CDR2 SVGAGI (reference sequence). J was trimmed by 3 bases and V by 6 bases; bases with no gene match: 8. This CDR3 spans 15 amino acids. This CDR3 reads CASRSQGVTNQPQHF. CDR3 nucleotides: TGTGCCAGCAGGTCCCAGGGGGTTACCAATCAGCCCCAGCATTTT.

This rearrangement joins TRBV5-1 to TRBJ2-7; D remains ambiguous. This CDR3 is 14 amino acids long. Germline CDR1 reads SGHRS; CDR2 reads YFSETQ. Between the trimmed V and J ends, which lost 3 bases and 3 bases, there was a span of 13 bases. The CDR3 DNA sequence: TGCGCCAGCAGCTCTTACATCGGGCGCTACGAGCAGTACTTC. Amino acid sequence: CASSSYIGRYEQYF.

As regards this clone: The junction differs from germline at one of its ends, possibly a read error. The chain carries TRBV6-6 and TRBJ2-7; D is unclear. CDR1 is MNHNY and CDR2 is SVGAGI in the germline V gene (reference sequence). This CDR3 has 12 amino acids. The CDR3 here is CASSYSLTLKSF. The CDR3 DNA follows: TGTGCCAGCAGTTACTCGTTGACCCTGAAATCCTTC.

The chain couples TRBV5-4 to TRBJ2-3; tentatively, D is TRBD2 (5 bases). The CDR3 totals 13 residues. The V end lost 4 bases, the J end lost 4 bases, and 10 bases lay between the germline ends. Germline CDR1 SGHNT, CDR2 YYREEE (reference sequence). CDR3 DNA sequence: TGTGCCAGCAGCGCGACTACTTCAGATACGCAGTATTTT. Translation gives CASSATTSDTQYF.

The CDR3 loop is CASSRTSGGDLPYEQYF. For the CDR3, the DNA is TGTGCCAGTAGCAGGACTAGCGGGGGTGACCTTCCCTACGAGCAGTACTTC. V and J are TRBV19 and TRBJ2-7; 13 bases map to TRBD2. Trimming removed 6 bases from V and 2 bases from J; junction bases left unmatched: 10. The germline V gene encodes CDR1 LNHDA and CDR2 SQIVND (reference sequence). The CDR3 sequence is 17 residues long.

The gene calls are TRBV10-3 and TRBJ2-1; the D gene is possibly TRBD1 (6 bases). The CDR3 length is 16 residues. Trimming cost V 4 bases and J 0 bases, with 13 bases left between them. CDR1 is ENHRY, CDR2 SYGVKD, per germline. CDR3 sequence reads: CAISGLDRSSYNEQFF. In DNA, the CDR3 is TGTGCCATCAGTGGCCTAGACAGGAGCTCCTACAATGAGCAGTTCTTC.

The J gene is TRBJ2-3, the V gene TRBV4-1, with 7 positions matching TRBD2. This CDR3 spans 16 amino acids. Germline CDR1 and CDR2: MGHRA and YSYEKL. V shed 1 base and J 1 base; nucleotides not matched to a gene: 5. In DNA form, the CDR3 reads TGCGCCAGCAGCCAAGGCCGGAGCGGGGGCACAGATACGCAGTATTTT. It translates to CASSQGRSGGTDTQYF.

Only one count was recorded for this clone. CDR3 sequence (DNA): TGTGCCAGCAGTCCCGGGACAGTCGGCCAGCCCCAGCATTTT. It encodes CASSPGTVGQPQHF. The chain combines TRBV6-1 with TRBJ1-5; 7 bases match TRBD1. V trimming: 5 bases; J trimming: 7 bases; junction bases outside the gene matches: 8. The CDR3 runs 14 residues. From germline, CDR1 is MNHNS and CDR2 SASEGT.

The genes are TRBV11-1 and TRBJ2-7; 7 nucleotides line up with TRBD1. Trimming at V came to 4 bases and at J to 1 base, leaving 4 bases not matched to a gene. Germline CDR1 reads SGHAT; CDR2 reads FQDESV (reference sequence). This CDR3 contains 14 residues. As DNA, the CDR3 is TGTGCCAGCAGCTACGACAGGGCGTCCTACGAGCAGTACTTC. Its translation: CASSYDRASYEQYF.